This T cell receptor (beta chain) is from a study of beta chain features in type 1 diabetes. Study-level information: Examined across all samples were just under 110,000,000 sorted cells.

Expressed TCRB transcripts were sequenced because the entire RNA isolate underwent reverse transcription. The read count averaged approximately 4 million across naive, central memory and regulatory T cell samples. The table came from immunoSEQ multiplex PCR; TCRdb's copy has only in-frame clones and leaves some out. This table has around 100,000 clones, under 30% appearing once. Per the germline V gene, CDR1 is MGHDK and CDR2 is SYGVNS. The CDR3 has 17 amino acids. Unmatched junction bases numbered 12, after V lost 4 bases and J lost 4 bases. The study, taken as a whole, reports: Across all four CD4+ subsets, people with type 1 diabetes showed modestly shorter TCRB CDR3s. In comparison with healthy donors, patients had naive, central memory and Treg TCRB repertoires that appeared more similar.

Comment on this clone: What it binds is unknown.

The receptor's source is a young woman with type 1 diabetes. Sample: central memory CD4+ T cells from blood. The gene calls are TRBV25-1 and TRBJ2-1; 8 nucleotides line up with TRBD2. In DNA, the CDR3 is TGTGCCAGCAGTGGACTTGACACTAGCGGAAAGTACAATGAGCAGTTCTTC. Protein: CASSGLDTSGKYNEQFF.